This TCR beta chain was found in a study of blood T cell repertoires in COVID-19 (dated by TCRdb to 2019 to 2021). In the study overall: Collaborator samples came from the United States, Italy and Spain and covered acute and convalescent phases of COVID-19. The prospective study material was composed of cDNA or gDNA derived from T cells, B-cell-depleted T cells, or PBMCs. The dataset comprised deeply sampled blood TCRbeta repertoires from subjects exposed to, actively infected with, or recovered from COVID-19. The repertoires were released in a freely available public database meant as a resource for research on the immune response to SARS-CoV-2. The samples were drawn from two sources: the first 160 participants of the ongoing ImmuneRACE study, and 950 to 1,500 subjects contributed by 6 global collaborators. Sample metadata almost always included a de-identified subject ID, COVID-19 status, age in years and sex. Where available, HLA class I and class II types were obtained from metadata supplied by the sample provider rather than from assay-based typing. Study-wide conclusions, independent of this receptor: Clinical and demographic metadata were provided uncurated, with the amount varying by source and participant.

The CDR3 goes from the cysteine to the phenylalanine over 12 residues. Just the 36-base CDR3 DNA is kept, in frame starting at base 1. V and J are truncated by 2 bases and 9 bases respectively, leaving an intervening sequence of 11 bases. Via the germline V gene, CDR1 is MDHEN and CDR2 SYDVKM. TCRbeta CDR3 regions were amplified from genomic DNA by means of the immunoSEQ Assay, a bias-controlled multiplex PCR. As for the authors' bioinformatics: The number of nucleated cells in each sample was estimated by amplification of reference gene primers within the assay. To quantify the absolute abundance of each unique TCRbeta CDR3 rearrangement, sequence reads were collapsed and filtered. For each sample, productive Simpson clonality was calculated as the square root of Simpson's diversity index across productive rearrangements. TCRdb holds this immuneACCESS table with in-frame rearrangements only. Some clones are missing; in checked studies, unresolved V genes explain under half, and the rest has no known cause. D and trimming come from the DNA, and the V and J calls and clone size come from that table. The sample table records about 160,000 clones; roughly 84% of these occur just once. The ten biggest clones cover 8% of the sample.

About this clone: Its antigen is unknown. The record has no base qualities; no much larger clone is one base away.

In the prospective study, participants were 18 to 89 years old, resided in under 30 geographic areas of the United States, and were enrolled through a virtual design. In the prospective study, participants were assigned to cohorts based on the clinical history participants reported in a screening survey and a study questionnaire. For ImmuneRACE Cohort 3, a participant was defined as recovered based on two consecutive negative NP/OP PCR tests, clearance by a healthcare professional, or resolution of symptoms. In the prospective study, whole blood, serum and a nasopharyngeal or oropharyngeal swab were collected from each participant by mobile phlebotomists. Additional blood draws and questionnaires over an approximately 2-month period could optionally be provided by prospective study participants. Before DNA extraction, prospective study blood samples were shipped either frozen or at room temperature.

The V gene is TRBV28 and the J gene is TRBJ2-7, with no reliable assignment of the D segment. Material: PBMCs or T cells enriched from blood (not recorded which). The origin of this receptor is a woman aged 50 to 60 who had recovered from COVID-19. CDR3 sequence: CASSLGERRQYF. At the DNA level, the sequence is TGTGCCAGCAGTTTAGGCGAAAGGAGGCAGTACTTC.